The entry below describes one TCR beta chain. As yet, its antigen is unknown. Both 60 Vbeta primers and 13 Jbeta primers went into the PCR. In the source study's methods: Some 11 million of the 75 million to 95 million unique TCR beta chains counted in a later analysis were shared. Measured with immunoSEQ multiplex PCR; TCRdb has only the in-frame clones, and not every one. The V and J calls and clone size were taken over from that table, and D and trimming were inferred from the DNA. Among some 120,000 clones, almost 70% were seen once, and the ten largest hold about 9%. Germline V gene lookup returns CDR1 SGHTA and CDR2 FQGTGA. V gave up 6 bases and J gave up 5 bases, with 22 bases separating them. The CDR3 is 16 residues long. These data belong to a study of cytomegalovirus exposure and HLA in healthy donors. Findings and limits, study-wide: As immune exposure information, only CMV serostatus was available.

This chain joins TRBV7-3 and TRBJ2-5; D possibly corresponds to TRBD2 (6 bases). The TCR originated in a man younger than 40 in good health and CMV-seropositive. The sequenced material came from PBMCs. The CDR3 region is CASSNSGRAGRETQYF. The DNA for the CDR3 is TGTGCCAGCAGTAATAGCGGAAGGGCGGGTCGGGAGACCCAGTACTTC.